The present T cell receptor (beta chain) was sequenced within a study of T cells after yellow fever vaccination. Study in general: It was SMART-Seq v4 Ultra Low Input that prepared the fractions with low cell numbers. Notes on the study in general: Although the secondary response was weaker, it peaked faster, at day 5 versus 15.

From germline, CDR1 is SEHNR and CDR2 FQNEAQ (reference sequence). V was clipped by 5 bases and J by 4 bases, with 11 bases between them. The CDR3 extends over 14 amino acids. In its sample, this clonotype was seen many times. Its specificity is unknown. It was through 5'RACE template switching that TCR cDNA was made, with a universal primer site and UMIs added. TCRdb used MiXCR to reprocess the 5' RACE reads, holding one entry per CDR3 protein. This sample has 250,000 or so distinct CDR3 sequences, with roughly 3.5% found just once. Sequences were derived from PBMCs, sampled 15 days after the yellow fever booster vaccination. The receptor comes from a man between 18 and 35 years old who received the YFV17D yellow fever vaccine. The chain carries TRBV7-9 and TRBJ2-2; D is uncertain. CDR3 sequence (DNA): TGTGCCAGCAGCGCTTGGTCGCCCACCGGGGAGCTGTTTTTT. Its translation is CASSAWSPTGELFF. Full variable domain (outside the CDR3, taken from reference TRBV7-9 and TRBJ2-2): DTGVSQNPRHKITKRGQNVTFRCDPISEHNRLYWYRQTLGQGPEFLTYFQNEAQLEKSRLLSDRFSAERPKGSFSTLEIQRTEQGDSAMYLCASSAWSPTGELFFGEGSRLTVL.